Below, one T cell receptor beta chain is given with its context. Its cognate antigen has yet to be identified. Base qualities are not provided; no much larger clone lies one nucleotide away. The CDR3 regions of human TCRbeta chains were analyzed by immunosequencing. The paper's data handling went like this. TCRs in the repertoires were compared against a reference library of SARS-CoV-2-specific TCRs that had been generated with the MIRA antigen-specificity platform. Breadth was defined as the fraction of unique TCRs that were SARS-CoV-2-associated, and depth was defined as the fraction of total T cells that were SARS-CoV-2-associated. Using the MIRA data, every spike-specific TCR was mapped to the spike region that the TCR reacted to and assigned to either a CD4 or a CD8 class. Log10-transformed breadth and depth values were compared by one-way ANOVA with Sidak's multiple comparisons tests. Held by TCRdb, this immuneACCESS table contains in-frame sequences only and omits some clones. Under half of the omission traces to an unresolved V gene where checked; the cause of the rest is unknown. D and trimming were read from the DNA, whereas the V and J calls and clone size are those reported in that table. The sample data list 120,000 or so clones, and approximately 84% of these were observed just once. Of the sample, 7.7% falls within the top ten clones.

This entry is derived from a study of T cell responses to AZD1222 COVID-19 vaccine (dated by TCRdb to the early 2020s). In the study overall: AZD1222 recipients with second doses at about 4 weeks or about 12 weeks were pooled, because spike-specific TCR depth and breadth did not differ between schedules. TCR sequencing covered more than 230 trial participants: 200 to 210 given two doses of AZD1222 and approximately 25 given two doses of MenACWY control vaccine. Enrollment into the trials was organized by age into subgroups of 18-55, 56-69 and 70-plus years, and those subgroups contained approximately 150, 30 and 60 TCR-sequenced participants, respectively. Broader findings and caveats from the paper: Because no day 14 peak-response samples were available, repertoires were characterized only after the peak T cell response. Spike-specific TCR breadth and depth rose significantly after two AZD1222 doses compared with day 0 and with MenACWY recipients. Conclusions about previously exposed vaccinees are limited because only five or six AZD1222 recipients were SARS-CoV-2 seropositive at baseline. The 56-69-year group was small, and its depth increase did not reach significance, likely because of low power. Most participants were white British and females outnumbered males, and the authors suggested that clonal diversity may have been underestimated. Reportedly, close to half of the unique spike-specific TCRs recognized epitopes lying outside the regions that are mutated in the B.1.351 and B.1.1.7 variants. CD4 TCRs associated with the vaccine covered the entire spike protein, and the dominant responses were in regions 160-218 and 743-854.

Reading the label with the study, this specimen's time point is: baseline before first vaccination. Vaccinee samples were obtained from the UK trials COV001 and COV002, which included a single-blind randomized controlled phase 2/3 trial of AZD1222 (ChAdOx1 nCoV-19) in healthy adults. For TCRbeta chain sequencing, PBMC samples from trial participants were taken at day 0 and at day 28 after the second dose. This TCR derives from an adult in good health. Sequencing was performed on peripheral blood, taken on day 0 of AZD1222 vaccination.

In nucleotides, the sequence is TGTGCCAGCAGTTTGGCAACCGGTGAGCAGTACTTC. Translated, this is CASSLATGEQYF. The receptor chain draws on TRBV28 and TRBJ2-7; no D segment can be confidently identified. The germline V gene yields MDHEN for CDR1 and SYDVKM for CDR2. The junction shows trimming of 3 bases on V and 7 bases on J, plus 10 bases between the germline ends. Including cysteine and phenylalanine, the CDR3 has 12 amino acids. Only CDR3 DNA is held: 36 bases, read in frame from base 1.